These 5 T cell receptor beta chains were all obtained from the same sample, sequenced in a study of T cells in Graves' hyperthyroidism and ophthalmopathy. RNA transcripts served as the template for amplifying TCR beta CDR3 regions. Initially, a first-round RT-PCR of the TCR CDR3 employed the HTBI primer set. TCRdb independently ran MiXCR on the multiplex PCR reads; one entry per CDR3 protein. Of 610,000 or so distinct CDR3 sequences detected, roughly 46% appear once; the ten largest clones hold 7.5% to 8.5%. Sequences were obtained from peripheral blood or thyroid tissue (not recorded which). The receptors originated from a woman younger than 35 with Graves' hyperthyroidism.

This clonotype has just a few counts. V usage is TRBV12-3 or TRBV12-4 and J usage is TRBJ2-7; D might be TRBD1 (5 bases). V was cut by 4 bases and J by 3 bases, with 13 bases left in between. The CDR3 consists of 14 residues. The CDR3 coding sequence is TGTGCCAGCAGTTCAGGGCTAAGGGGCTACGAGCAGTACTTC. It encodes CASSSGLRGYEQYF.

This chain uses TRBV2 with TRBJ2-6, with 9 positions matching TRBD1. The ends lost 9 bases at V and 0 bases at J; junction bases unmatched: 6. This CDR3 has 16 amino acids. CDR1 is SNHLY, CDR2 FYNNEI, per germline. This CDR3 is CASRMTGGSGANVLTF. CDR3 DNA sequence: TGTGCCAGTCGGATGACAGGGGGCTCTGGGGCCAACGTCCTGACTTTC.

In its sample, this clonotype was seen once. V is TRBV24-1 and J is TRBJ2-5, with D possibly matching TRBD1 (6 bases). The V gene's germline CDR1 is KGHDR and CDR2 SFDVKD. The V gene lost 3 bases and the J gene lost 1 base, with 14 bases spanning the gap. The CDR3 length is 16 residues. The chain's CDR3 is CATSDHATGIQETQYF. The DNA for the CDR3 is TGTGCCACCAGTGATCATGCGACAGGTATCCAAGAGACCCAGTACTTC.

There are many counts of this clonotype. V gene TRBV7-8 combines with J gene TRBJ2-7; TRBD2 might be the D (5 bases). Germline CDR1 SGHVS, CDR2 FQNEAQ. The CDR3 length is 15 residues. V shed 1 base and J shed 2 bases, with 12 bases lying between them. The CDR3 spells CASSLGASPTYEQYF. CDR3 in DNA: TGTGCCAGCAGCTTAGGTGCTAGCCCAACCTACGAGCAGTACTTC.

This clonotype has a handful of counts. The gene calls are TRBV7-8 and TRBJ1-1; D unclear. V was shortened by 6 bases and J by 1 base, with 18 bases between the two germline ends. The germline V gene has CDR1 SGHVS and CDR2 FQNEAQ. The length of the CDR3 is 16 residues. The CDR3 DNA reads TGTGCCAGCAGTTTATCGGGCGGTGGAGGGAACACTGAAGCTTTCTTT. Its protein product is CASSLSGGGGNTEAFF. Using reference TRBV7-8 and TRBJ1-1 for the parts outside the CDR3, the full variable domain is GAGVSQSPRYKVAKRGQDVALRCDPISGHVSLFWYQQALGQGPEFLTYFQNEAQLDKSGLPSDRFFAERPEGSVSTLKIQRTQQEDSAVYLCASSLSGGGGNTEAFFGQGTRLTVV.